A single TCR beta chain is shown here with its context. Its antigen specificity is not known. The input lacks base qualities; no much larger clone sits a single base away. Using the deep immunoSEQ assay, TCR CDR3 regions were amplified from genomic DNA by multiplex PCR. Genomic DNA extracted from each cell subset was distributed evenly over all wells of several immunoSEQ 96-well plates, and each plate served as one replicate. For sorted subsets, each replicate PCR was loaded with about 0.2 ug genomic DNA, equivalent to 30,000 or so T cell genomes. Purified libraries were measured with a Qubit 3.0 fluorometer, size-checked on a Bioanalyzer 2100, and measured again with the KAPA Library Quantification kit. Each immunoSEQ 96-well plate was sequenced on its own single-read 150-cycle Illumina NextSeq 550 flow cell. Regarding the original processing steps: Because only junctional sequences without quality scores were contained in the immunoSEQ output, filtering matching that applied to full-length reads could not be performed. To assign V/J genes and CDR3, sequences were annotated using PyIR, a Python wrapper for IgBLAST v1.9, with IMGT germline references. Reads were removed for weak V/J assignments (E-value above 1e-6), missing CDR3, stop codons, out-of-frame junctions, or ambiguous translated residues. V3J clonotypes were defined as sequences sharing an identical inferred V gene, J gene, and CDR3 amino acid sequence. The percentage overlap between two repertoires was calculated by dividing the number of shared unique clonotypes by the size of the smaller repertoire. RTK rarefaction, the Chao1 estimator, and Recon v2.1 estimates of unobserved clonotypes were used to assess repertoire richness. For all TCRbeta clonotypes obtained by the gDNA method from four donors, generation probabilities were computed with OLGA. TCRdb re-hosts the immuneACCESS table, in-frame sequences only. Its copies lack some clones; in the studies checked, an unresolved V gene accounts for under half of them, and the cause for the rest is not known. Clonal size and the V and J genes are those of that table, whereas D and trimming came from the DNA. Within this sample are a few million clones, with around 93% of them counted one time only. The ten largest clones capture roughly 0.34% of the sample.

This entry is derived from a study of shared clonotypes between healthy human individuals (dated by TCRdb to about 2020). About the study as a whole: A couple of women and a few men aged 18 to 49 years were included in the cohort. For each donor, CD4 naive and CD4 memory were each run on three plates, CD8 naive on two plates, and CD8 memory on one plate. Blood TCR repertoires of roughly five healthy adults were deeply sequenced to estimate repertoire size and the extent of clonotype sharing between individuals. Libraries were prepared and TCR repertoires were sequenced by different laboratories using diverse techniques, in order to increase sequencing depth and limit assay-specific biases. Between about 0.8 and 9 billion PBMCs per donor were obtained by leukapheresis.

The trim is 5 bases for V and 2 bases for J, with a gap of 22 bases between the germline ends. The germline V gene gives CDR1 as SGHTA and CDR2 as FQGNSA. Its CDR3 holds 18 amino acids, cysteine through phenylalanine. Only CDR3 DNA is held: 54 bases, read in frame from base 1. Points the paper makes about the study in general: Pairwise subsampling indicated that sequencing depth was expected to affect the degree of clonotype sharing among donors. The genetic and exposure-history diversity represented was limited by the small number of donors. Estimated clonotype richness was generally larger for naive than for memory subsets. Sampling was limited to blood, and TCR repertoires in tissue likely differ from TCR repertoires in blood. Clonotypes shared by all four sorted-subset donors showed higher generation probabilities than non-shared clonotypes. Sharing across four donors was observed for roughly 5% of naive CD4, under 4% of naive CD8, 2.3% of memory CD4, and 0.4% of memory CD8 clonotypes. Incomplete sequencing was indicated by rarefaction of sorted-subset datasets, despite the large sequencing depth.

The donors were healthy, HIV-negative adults with no recently reported acute infections or vaccinations. All donors were Caucasian adults living in Nashville, Tennessee, USA. CD4+ T cells were enriched by magnetic negative selection, after which naive cells were positively selected on CD45RA and the negative fraction was taken as the memory subset. After blood collection by leukapheresis, PBMCs were isolated using Ficoll-Histopaque density gradient centrifugation and then cryopreserved in the vapor phase of liquid nitrogen. Analytical flow cytometry was used to check the purity and quantity of every magnetically sorted T cell population. Genomic DNA was isolated from each sorted fraction and quantified by UV absorbance on a Nanodrop 2000c.

The sample comprised naive CD4+ T cells from PBMCs. This specimen's cell subset or site label, per the study, means: CD45RA+ positively selected. The sequence is built from TRBV7-2 and TRBJ2-1; too little of a D gene remains to name it. The receptor's source is a man younger than 35 in good health. Some clones in this sample may be carry-over from other donors' samples. The CDR3 corresponds to CASSPWALPSGPYNEQFF. The DNA reads TGTGCCAGCAGCCCATGGGCCTTACCGTCGGGTCCCTACAATGAGCAGTTCTTC.